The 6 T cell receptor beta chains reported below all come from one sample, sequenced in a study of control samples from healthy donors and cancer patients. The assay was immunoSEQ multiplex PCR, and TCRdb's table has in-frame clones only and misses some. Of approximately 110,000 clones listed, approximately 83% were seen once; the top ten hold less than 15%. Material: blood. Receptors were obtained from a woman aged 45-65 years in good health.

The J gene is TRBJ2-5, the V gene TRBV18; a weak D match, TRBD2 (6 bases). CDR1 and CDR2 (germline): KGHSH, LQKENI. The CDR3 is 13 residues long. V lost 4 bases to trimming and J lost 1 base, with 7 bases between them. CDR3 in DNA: TGTGCCAGCTCACTGGGGGGCCAAGAGACCCAGTACTTC. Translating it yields CASSLGGQETQYF.

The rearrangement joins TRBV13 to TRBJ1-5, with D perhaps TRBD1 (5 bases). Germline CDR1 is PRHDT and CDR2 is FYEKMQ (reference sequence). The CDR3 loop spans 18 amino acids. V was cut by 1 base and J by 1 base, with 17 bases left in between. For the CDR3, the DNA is TGTGCCAGCAGCTTAGAGGGGAGTGGGCCGGGGAGCAATCAGCCCCAGCATTTT. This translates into CASSLEGSGPGSNQPQHF.

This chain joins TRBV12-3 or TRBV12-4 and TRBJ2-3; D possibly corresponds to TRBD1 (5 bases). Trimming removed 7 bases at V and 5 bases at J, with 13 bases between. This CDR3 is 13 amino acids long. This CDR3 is CASNLQGLDTQYF. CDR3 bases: TGTGCCAGCAACCTGCAGGGTTTAGATACGCAGTATTTT.

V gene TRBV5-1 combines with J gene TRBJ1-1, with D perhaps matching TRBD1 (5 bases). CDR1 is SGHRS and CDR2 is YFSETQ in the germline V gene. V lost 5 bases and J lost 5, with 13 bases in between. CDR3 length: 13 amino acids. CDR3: CASRYQGRTEAFF. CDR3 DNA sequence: TGCGCCAGCAGATATCAGGGTAGGACTGAAGCTTTCTTT.

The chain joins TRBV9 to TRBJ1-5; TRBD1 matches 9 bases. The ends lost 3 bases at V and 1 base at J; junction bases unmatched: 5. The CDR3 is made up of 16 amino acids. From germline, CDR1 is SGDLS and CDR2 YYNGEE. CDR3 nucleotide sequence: TGTGCCAGCAGCGATGGGACAGGGATGAGCAATCAGCCCCAGCATTTT. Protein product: CASSDGTGMSNQPQHF.

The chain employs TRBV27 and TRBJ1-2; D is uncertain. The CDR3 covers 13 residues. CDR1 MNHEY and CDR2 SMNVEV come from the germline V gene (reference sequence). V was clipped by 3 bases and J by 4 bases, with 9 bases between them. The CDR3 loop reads CASSFKGGYGYTF. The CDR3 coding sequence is TGTGCCAGCAGTTTCAAGGGCGGCTATGGCTACACCTTC.